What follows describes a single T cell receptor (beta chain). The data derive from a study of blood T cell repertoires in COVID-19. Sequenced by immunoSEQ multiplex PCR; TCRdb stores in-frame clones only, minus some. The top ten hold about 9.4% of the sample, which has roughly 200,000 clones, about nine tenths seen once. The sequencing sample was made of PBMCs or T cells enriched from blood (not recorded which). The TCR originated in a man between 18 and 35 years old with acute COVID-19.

CDR3 coding DNA: TGTGCCAGCGGACAGGGGAGCAATCAGCCCCAGCATTTT. Amino acid sequence: CASGQGSNQPQHF. The J gene is TRBJ1-5, the V gene TRBV6-5, with TRBD1 matching over 9 bases. With 8 bases clipped from V and 1 base from J, the junction kept 0 bases outside the gene matches. The germline V gene encodes CDR1 MNHEY and CDR2 SVGAGI. The CDR3 is 13 amino acids.